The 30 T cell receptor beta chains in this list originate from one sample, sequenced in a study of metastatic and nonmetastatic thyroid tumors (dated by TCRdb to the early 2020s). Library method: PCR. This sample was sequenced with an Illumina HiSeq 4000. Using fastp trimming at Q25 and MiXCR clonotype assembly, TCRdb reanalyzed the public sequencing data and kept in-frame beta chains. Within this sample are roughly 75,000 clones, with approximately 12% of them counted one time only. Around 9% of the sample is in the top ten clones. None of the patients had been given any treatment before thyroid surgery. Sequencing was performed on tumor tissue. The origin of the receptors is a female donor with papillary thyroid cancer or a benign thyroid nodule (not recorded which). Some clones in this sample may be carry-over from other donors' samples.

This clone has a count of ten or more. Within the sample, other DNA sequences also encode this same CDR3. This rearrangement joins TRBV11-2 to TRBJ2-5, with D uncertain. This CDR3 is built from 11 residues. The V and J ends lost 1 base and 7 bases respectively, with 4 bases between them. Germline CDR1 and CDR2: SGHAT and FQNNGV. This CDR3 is CASSLVGTQYF. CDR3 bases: TGTGCCAGCAGCTTAGTAGGGACCCAGTACTTC.

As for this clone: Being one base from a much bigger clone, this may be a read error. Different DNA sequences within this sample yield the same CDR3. CDR3 nucleotides: TGCAGCGTTAGGGACAGGGGCCCCTACGAGCAGTACTTC. Residues: CSVRDRGPYEQYF. The chain couples TRBV29-1 to TRBJ2-7; 10 bases agree with TRBD1. CDR1 SQVTM and CDR2 ANQGSEA come from the germline V gene. The trim removed 5 bases at V and 2 bases at J, leaving 3 bases unmatched. This CDR3 is 13 amino acids long.

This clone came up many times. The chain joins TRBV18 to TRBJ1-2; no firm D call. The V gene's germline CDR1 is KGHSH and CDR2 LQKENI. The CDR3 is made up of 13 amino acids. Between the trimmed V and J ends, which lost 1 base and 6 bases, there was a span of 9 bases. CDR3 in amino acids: CASSPQQRDGYTF. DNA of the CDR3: TGTGCCAGCTCACCACAACAGAGAGATGGCTACACCTTC.

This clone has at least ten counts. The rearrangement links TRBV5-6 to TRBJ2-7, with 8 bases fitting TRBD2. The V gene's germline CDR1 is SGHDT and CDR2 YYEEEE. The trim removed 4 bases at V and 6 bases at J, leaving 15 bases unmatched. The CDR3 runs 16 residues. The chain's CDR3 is CASSPREAGDSTEQYF. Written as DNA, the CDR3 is TGTGCCAGCAGCCCCCGGGAAGCGGGAGACTCTACCGAGCAGTACTTC.

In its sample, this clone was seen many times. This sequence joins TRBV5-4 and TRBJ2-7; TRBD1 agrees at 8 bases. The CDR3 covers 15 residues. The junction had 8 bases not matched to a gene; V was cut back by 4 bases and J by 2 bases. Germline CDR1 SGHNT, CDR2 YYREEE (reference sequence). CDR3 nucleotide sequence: TGTGCCAGCAGCCCAGGGGGCGTTAGGGCCTACGAGCAGTACTTC. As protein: CASSPGGVRAYEQYF.

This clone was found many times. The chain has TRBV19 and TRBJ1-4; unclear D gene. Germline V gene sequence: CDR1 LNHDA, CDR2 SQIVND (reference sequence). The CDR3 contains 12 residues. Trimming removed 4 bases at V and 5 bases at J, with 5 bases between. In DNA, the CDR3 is TGTGCCAGTAGTACCAGCAATGAAAAACTGTTTTTT. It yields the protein CASSTSNEKLFF.

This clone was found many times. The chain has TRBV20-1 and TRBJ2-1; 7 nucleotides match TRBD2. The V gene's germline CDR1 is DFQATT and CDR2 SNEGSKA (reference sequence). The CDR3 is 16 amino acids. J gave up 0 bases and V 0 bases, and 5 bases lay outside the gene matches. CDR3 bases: TGCAGTGCTAGAGAAACAAGCGGGACCTCCTACAATGAGCAGTTCTTC. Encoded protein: CSARETSGTSYNEQFF.

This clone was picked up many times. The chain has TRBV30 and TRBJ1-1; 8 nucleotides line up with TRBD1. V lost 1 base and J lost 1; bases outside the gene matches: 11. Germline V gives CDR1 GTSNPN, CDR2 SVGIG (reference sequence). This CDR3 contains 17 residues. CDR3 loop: CAWSAPPTGVGNTEAFF. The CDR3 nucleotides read TGTGCCTGGAGTGCCCCACCGACAGGGGTAGGGAACACTGAAGCTTTCTTT.

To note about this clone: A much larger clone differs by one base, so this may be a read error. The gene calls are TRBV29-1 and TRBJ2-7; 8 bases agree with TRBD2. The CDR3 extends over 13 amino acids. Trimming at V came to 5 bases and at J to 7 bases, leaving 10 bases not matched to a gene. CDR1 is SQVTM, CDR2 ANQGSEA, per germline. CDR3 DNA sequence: TGCAGCGTTCTCCCACTAGCGGTAGAGGAGCAGTACTTC. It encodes CSVLPLAVEEQYF.

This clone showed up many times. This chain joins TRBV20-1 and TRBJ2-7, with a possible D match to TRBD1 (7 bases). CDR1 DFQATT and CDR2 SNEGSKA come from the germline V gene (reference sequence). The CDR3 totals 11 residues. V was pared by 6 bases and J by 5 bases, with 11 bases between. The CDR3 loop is CSAQGGHEQYF. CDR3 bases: TGCAGTGCCCAGGGGGGCCACGAGCAGTACTTC.

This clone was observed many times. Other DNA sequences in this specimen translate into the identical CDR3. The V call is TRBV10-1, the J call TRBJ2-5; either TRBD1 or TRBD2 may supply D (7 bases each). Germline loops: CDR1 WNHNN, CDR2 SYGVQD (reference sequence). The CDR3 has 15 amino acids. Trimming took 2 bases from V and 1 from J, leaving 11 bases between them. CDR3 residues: CASSEARGGQETQYF. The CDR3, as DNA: TGCGCCAGCAGTGAGGCCAGGGGGGGCCAAGAGACCCAGTACTTC.

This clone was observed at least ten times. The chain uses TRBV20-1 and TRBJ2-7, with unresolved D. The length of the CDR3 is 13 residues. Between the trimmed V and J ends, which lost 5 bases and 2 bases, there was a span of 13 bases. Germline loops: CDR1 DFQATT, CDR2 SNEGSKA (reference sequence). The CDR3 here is CSAYGTFTYEQYF. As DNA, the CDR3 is TGCAGTGCTTACGGTACTTTCACCTACGAGCAGTACTTC.

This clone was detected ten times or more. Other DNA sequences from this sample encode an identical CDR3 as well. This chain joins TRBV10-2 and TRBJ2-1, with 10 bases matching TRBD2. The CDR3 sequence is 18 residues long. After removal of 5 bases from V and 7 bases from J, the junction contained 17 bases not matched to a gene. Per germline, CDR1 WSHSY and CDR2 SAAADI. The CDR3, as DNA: TGCGCCAGCAGTTCGGGGGTTGGAGCGGGAGGGCCCCGGAATGAGCAGTTCTTC. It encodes CASSSGVGAGGPRNEQFF.

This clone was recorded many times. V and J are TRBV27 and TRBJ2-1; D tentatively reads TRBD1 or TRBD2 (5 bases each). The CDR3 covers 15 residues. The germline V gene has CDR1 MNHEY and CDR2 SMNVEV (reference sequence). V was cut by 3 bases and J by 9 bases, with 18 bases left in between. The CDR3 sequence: CASSFGWGFLAEQFF. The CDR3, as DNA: TGTGCCAGCAGTTTTGGCTGGGGGTTTTTGGCTGAGCAGTTCTTC.

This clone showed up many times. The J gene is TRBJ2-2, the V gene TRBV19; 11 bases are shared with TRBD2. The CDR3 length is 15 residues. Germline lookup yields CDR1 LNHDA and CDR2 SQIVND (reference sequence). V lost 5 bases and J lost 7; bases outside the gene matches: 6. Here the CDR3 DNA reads TGTGCCAGTAGTTTTAGCGGGAGGGCCATCGGGGAGCTGTTTTTT. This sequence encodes CASSFSGRAIGELFF.

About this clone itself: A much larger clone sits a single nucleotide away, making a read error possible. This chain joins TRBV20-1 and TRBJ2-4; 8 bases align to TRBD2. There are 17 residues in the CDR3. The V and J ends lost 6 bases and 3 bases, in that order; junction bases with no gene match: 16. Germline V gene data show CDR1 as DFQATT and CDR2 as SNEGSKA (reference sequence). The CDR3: CSAVPIDGRDRKNIQYF. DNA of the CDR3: TGCAGTGCAGTGCCAATCGACGGGAGGGATCGCAAAAACATTCAGTACTTC.

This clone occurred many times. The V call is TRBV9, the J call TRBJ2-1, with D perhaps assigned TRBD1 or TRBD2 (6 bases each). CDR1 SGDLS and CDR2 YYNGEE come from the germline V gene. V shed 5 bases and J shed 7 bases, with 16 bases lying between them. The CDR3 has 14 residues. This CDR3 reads CASSAIVGGNEQFF. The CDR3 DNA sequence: TGTGCCAGCAGTGCGATCGTAGGGGGGAATGAGCAGTTCTTC.

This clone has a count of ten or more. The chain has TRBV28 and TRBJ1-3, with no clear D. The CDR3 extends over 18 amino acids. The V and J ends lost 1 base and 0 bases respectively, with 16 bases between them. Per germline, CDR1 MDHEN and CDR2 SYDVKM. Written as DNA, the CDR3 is TGTGCCAGCAGTTTATATTCCGGGCAGGTCTTCTCTGGAAACACCATATATTTT. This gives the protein CASSLYSGQVFSGNTIYF.

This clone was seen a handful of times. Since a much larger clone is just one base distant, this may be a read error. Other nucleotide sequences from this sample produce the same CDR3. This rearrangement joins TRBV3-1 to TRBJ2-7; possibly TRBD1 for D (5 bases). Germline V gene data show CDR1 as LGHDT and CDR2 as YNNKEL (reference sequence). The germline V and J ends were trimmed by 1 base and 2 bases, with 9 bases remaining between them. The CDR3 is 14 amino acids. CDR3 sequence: CASSQGTPTYEQYF. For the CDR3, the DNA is TGTGCCAGCAGCCAAGGGACACCAACCTACGAGCAGTACTTC.

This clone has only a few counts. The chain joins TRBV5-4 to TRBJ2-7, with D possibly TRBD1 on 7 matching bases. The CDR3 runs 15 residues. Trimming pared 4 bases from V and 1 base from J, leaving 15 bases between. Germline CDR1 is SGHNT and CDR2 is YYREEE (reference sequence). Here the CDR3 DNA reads TGTGCCAGCAGCCCGTCCCAGGGGGGATCCTACGAGCAGTACTTC. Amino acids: CASSPSQGGSYEQYF.

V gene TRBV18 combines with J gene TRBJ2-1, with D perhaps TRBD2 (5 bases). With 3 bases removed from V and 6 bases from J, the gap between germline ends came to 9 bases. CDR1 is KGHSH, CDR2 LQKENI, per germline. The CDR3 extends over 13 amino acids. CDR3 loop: CASSPTRGNEQFF. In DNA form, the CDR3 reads TGTGCCAGCTCACCCACCCGGGGCAATGAGCAGTTCTTC.

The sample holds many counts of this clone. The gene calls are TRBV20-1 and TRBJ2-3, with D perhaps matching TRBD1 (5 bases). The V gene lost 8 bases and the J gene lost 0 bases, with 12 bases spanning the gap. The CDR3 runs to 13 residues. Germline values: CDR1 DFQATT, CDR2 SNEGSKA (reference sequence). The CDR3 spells CSRGGGSTDTQYF. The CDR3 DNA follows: TGCAGTAGGGGCGGCGGAAGCACAGATACGCAGTATTTT.

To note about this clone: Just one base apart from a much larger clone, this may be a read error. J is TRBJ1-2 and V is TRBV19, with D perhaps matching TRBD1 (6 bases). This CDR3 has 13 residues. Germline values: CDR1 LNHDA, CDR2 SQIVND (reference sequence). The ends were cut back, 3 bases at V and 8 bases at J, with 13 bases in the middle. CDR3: CASSMDRTDGYTF. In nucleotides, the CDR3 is TGTGCCAGTAGTATGGACCGGACAGACGGCTACACCTTC.

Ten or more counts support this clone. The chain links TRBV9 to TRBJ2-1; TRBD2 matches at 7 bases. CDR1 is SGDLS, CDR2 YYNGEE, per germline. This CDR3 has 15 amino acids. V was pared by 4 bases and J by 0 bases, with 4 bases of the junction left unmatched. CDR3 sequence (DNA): TGTGCCAGCAGCCCAGCGGGAAGCTCCTACAATGAGCAGTTCTTC. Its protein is CASSPAGSSYNEQFF.

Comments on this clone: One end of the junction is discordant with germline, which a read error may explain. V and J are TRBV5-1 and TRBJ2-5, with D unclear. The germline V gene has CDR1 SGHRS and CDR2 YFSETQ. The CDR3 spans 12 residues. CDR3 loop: CASNLDQETQHF. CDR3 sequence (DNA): TGCGCCAGCAACTTAGACCAAGAGACCCAGCACTTC.

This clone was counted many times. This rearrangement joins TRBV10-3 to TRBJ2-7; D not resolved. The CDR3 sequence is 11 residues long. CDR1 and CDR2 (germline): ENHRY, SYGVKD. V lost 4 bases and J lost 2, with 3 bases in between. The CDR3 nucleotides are TGTGCCATCAGTGGGCCCTACGAGCAGTACTTC. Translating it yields CAISGPYEQYF.

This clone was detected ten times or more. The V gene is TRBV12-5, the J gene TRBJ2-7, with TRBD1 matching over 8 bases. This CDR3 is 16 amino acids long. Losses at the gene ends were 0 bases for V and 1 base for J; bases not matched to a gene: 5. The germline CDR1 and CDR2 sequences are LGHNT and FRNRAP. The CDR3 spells CASGLVVDRGSYEQYF. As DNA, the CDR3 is TGTGCTAGTGGTTTGGTAGTCGACAGGGGTTCCTACGAGCAGTACTTC.

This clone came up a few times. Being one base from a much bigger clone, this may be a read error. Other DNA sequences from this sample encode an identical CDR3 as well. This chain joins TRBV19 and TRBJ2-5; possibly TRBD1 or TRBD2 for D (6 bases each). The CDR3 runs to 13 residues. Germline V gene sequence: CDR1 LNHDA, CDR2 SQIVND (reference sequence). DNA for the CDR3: TGTGCCAGTAATCTAGGGGGGAAAGAAACCCAGTACTTC. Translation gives CASNLGGKETQYF.

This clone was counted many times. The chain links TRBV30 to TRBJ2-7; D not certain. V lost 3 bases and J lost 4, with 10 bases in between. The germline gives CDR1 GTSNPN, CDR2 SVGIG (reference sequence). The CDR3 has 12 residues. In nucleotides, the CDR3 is TGTGCCTGGAGACGGATTCTATACGAGCAGTACTTC. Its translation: CAWRRILYEQYF.

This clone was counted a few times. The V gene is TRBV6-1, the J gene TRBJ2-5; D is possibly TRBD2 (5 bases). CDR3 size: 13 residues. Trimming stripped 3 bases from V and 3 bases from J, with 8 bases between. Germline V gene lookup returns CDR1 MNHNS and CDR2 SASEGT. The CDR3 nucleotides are TGTGCCAGCAGTGAGAGGGAGAAAGAGACCCAGTACTTC. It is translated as CASSEREKETQYF.